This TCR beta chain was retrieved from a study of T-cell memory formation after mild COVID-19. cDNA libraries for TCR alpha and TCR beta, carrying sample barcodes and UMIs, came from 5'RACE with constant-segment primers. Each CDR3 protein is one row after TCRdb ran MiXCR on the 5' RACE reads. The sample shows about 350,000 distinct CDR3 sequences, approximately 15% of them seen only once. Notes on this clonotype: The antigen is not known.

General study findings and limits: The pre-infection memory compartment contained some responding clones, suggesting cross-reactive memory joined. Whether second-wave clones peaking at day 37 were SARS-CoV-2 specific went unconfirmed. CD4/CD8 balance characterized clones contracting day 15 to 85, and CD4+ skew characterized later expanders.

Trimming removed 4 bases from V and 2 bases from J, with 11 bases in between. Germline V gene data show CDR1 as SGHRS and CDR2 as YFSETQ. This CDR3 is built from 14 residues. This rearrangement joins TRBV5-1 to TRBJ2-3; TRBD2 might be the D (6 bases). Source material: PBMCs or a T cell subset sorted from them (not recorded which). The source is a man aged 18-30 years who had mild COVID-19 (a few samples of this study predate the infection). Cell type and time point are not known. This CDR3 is CASSRGVNTDTQYF. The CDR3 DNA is TGCGCCAGCAGCCGCGGGGTAAACACAGATACGCAGTATTTT.